What follows are 30 T cell receptor beta chains derived from one specimen sequenced in a study of blood T cell repertoires in COVID-19. The data were produced by immunoSEQ multiplex PCR, yet TCRdb's version contains in-frame clones alone and is incomplete. The sample holds 200,000 to 250,000 clones, under 85% seen once. The sequencing sample was made of peripheral blood. These receptors came from a woman aged 80 or over with COVID-19, enrolled during active disease.

The J gene is TRBJ1-1, the V gene TRBV2; D perhaps matches TRBD1 (5 bases). CDR1 and CDR2 (germline): SNHLY, FYNNEI. This CDR3 is built from 13 residues. V lost 4 bases, J lost 1 base, and 7 bases lay in between. The CDR3 spells CASSVGQNTEAFF. CDR3 DNA: TGTGCCAGCAGTGTCGGACAGAACACTGAAGCTTTCTTT.

The V gene is TRBV5-1, the J gene TRBJ1-2; D possibly corresponds to TRBD1 (6 bases). V gave up 8 bases and J gave up 7 bases, with 21 bases separating them. Per germline, CDR1 SGHRS and CDR2 YFSETQ. The CDR3 contains 14 residues. The CDR3 DNA sequence: TGCGCCAGTACCCAGGGGAACAGGGAAGGTGGCTACACCTTC. Translated, it gives CASTQGNREGGYTF.

This sequence joins TRBV3-1 (or the pseudogene TRBV3-2) and TRBJ2-2, with D uncertain. Trimming shortened V by 8 bases and J by 1 base, and 11 bases separated the two germline ends. Germline loops: CDR1 LGHDT, CDR2 YNNKEL (reference sequence). The CDR3 sequence is 14 residues long. The CDR3 region is CASQTGGNTGELFF. The CDR3 DNA reads as TGTGCCAGCCAAACCGGCGGGAACACCGGGGAGCTGTTTTTT.

This clone was counted once. CDR3 sequence: CASSRGLWDSNQPQHF. The CDR3, as DNA: TGTGCCAGCTCAAGGGGGCTTTGGGATAGCAATCAGCCCCAGCATTTT. The gene calls are TRBV18 and TRBJ1-5; the match to TRBD1 covers 7 bases. J was trimmed by 0 bases and V by 5 bases; bases with no gene match: 7. The germline gives CDR1 KGHSH, CDR2 LQKENI. The CDR3 spans 16 residues. Complete variable domain (other parts from reference TRBV18 and TRBJ1-5): NAGVMQNPRHLVRRRGQEARLRCSPMKGHSHVYWYRQLPEEGLKFMVYLQKENIIDESGMPKERFSAEFPKEGPSILRIQQVVRGDSAAYFCASSRGLWDSNQPQHFGDGTRLSIL.

The rearrangement links TRBV11-2 to TRBJ2-7; 12 positions match TRBD2. This CDR3 comprises 17 residues. CDR1 SGHAT and CDR2 FQNNGV come from the germline V gene. The junction had 11 bases not matched to a gene; V was cut back by 4 bases and J by 4 bases. The CDR3 here is CASSWTSGAPRFYEQYF. The DNA for the CDR3 is TGTGCCAGCAGCTGGACTAGCGGGGCCCCTCGCTTTTACGAGCAGTACTTC.

The V call is TRBV6-1, the J call TRBJ1-3; no clear D. Trimming left V 0 bases short and J 3 bases short, with 6 bases between. This CDR3 region has 14 residues. Germline assignment: CDR1 MNHNS and CDR2 SASEGT. CDR3 DNA sequence: TGTGCCAGCAGTGAAGCAAACATTGGAAACACCATATATTTT. It specifies CASSEANIGNTIYF.

Here the CDR3 DNA reads TGTGCCACCAGCGGGGGGGGGACAGGGAACACTGAAGCTTTCTTT. This sequence encodes CATSGGGTGNTEAFF. The genes are TRBV15 and TRBJ1-1; 8 bases are a match to TRBD1. Trimming at V came to 5 bases and at J to 1 base, leaving 6 bases not matched to a gene. Looked up from germline, CDR1 is LNHNV and CDR2 is YYDKDF (reference sequence). The CDR3 has 15 amino acids.

The chain combines TRBV29-1 with TRBJ1-1; possible D gene TRBD1, 6 bases. V lost 3 bases, J lost 1 base, and 12 bases lay in between. The CDR3 has 14 amino acids. Germline CDR1 is SQVTM and CDR2 is ANQGSEA. In DNA, the CDR3 is TGCAGCGTTGAGACAGGCCGGGCGAACACTGAAGCTTTCTTT. Its translation is CSVETGRANTEAFF.

Points on this clone: Within the sample, other DNA sequences also encode this same CDR3. The rearrangement joins TRBV5-1 to TRBJ1-5; tentatively, D is TRBD1 (6 bases). The V gene lost 4 bases and the J gene lost 4 bases, with 12 bases spanning the gap. The CDR3 extends over 14 amino acids. CDR1 is SGHRS and CDR2 is YFSETQ in the germline V gene. CDR3 residues: CASSPDSPNQPQHF. CDR3 in DNA: TGCGCCAGCAGCCCGGACAGCCCAAATCAGCCCCAGCATTTT.

This clone was recorded a few times. V and J are TRBV2 and TRBJ1-2; 9 bases line up with TRBD1. CDR1 is SNHLY, CDR2 FYNNEI, per germline. V dropped 5 bases and J dropped 4; count of bases not matched to a gene: 5. This CDR3 contains 14 residues. The CDR3 spells CASSSQGQGYGYTF. CDR3 nucleotide sequence: TGTGCCAGCAGTTCGCAGGGACAGGGCTATGGCTACACCTTC.

The chain carries TRBV6-2 or TRBV6-3 and TRBJ2-1; 7 bases are shared with TRBD1. The CDR3 is 16 amino acids. Losses at the gene ends were 2 bases for V and 3 bases for J; bases not matched to a gene: 7. The germline V gene encodes CDR1 MNHEY and CDR2 SVGEGT. The CDR3 DNA sequence: TGTGCCAGCAGTTACCGGGACAGCAAATTCTACAATGAGCAGTTCTTC. Protein sequence: CASSYRDSKFYNEQFF.

The table lists this clone with a few counts. The chain combines TRBV5-1 with TRBJ2-5, with 8 bases that match TRBD2. The V gene end was trimmed by 0 bases and the J gene end by 5 bases; junction bases not matched to a gene: 6. The CDR3 runs to 15 residues. Looked up from germline, CDR1 is SGHRS and CDR2 is YFSETQ. The DNA for the CDR3 is TGCGCCAGCAGCTTGGGAATAGCGGGGTCGGAGACCCAGTACTTC. Amino acids: CASSLGIAGSETQYF.

J is TRBJ2-7 and V is TRBV5-5; 8 bases line up with TRBD2. The CDR3 spans 15 residues. J gave up 5 bases and V 0 bases, and 7 bases lay outside the gene matches. Germline loops: CDR1 SGHKS, CDR2 YYEKEE (reference sequence). The CDR3 bases are TGTGCCAGCAGCTTGGTCGGGGGGGAGTGGGACGAGCAGTACTTC. This translates into CASSLVGGEWDEQYF.

The gene calls are TRBV3-1 (or the pseudogene TRBV3-2) and TRBJ2-1; TRBD2 matches 13 bases. Looked up from germline, CDR1 is LGHDT and CDR2 is YNNKEL (reference sequence). With 4 bases clipped from V and 10 bases from J, the junction kept 13 bases outside the gene matches. This CDR3 contains 17 residues. Here the CDR3 reads CASSRPTSGRAAGEQFF. The CDR3 DNA reads TGTGCCAGCAGCCGGCCTACTAGCGGGAGGGCCGCGGGGGAGCAGTTCTTC.

This rearrangement joins TRBV6-6 to TRBJ2-5; 12 positions agree with TRBD2. CDR3 length equals 16 residues. The ends lost 10 bases at V and 5 bases at J; junction bases unmatched: 14. Germline V gene data show CDR1 as MNHNY and CDR2 as SVGAGI (reference sequence). The CDR3 region has the DNA TGTGCCACATATCAAAGACTAGCGGGAGTTTCCGAGACCCAGTACTTC. As protein: CATYQRLAGVSETQYF.

This chain connects TRBV27 to TRBJ2-3, with D perhaps matching TRBD2 (6 bases). The CDR3 has 16 amino acids. V dropped 4 bases and J dropped 2 bases, with 16 bases sitting between them. Germline CDR1 reads MNHEY; CDR2 reads SMNVEV (reference sequence). The CDR3, as DNA: TGTGCCAGCAGTTCCCGGGGTAGCGGCCACACAGATACGCAGTATTTT. Protein sequence: CASSSRGSGHTDTQYF.

This clone was observed a few times. The gene calls are TRBV6-2 or TRBV6-3 and TRBJ1-5, with 8 bases fitting TRBD1. The CDR3 totals 17 residues. CDR1 and CDR2 from the germline V gene are MNHEY and SVGEGT. The V and J ends lost 0 bases and 7 bases, in that order; junction bases with no gene match: 11. The CDR3 sequence is CASSYSIWSGGVQPQHF. The CDR3 nucleotides are TGTGCCAGCAGTTACTCGATTTGGTCAGGGGGCGTCCAGCCCCAGCATTTT.

The J gene is TRBJ2-5, the V gene TRBV5-1, with 12 bases matching TRBD2. V trimming: 0 bases; J trimming: 4 bases; junction bases outside the gene matches: 10. Germline V gene data show CDR1 as SGHRS and CDR2 as YFSETQ. This CDR3 region has 18 residues. In DNA, the CDR3 is TGCGCCAGCAGCTTGGGGACTAGCGGGGACCCAATGAGAGAGACCCAGTACTTC. It translates to CASSLGTSGDPMRETQYF.

The genes are TRBV18 and TRBJ1-1, with D possibly matching TRBD1 (6 bases). V dropped 4 bases and J dropped 1 base, with 10 bases sitting between them. The germline V gene encodes CDR1 KGHSH and CDR2 LQKENI. The CDR3 is 14 amino acids. Here the CDR3 DNA reads TGTGCCAGCTCACATCAGGACAGGAACACTGAAGCTTTCTTT. This gives the protein CASSHQDRNTEAFF.

The genes are TRBV29-1 and TRBJ2-1, with 8 bases fitting TRBD2. Germline CDR1 is SQVTM and CDR2 is ANQGSEA. The trim removed 4 bases at V and 9 bases at J, leaving 5 bases unmatched. The CDR3 sequence is 12 residues long. CDR3 nucleotides: TGCAGCGTTGCCGGGAGGGCCCTTGAGCAGTTCTTC. The encoded protein is CSVAGRALEQFF.

This sequence joins TRBV19 and TRBJ1-1; perhaps TRBD1 as D (5 bases). The CDR3 length is 15 residues. V was shortened by 5 bases and J by 0 bases, with 13 bases between the two germline ends. Germline V gene lookup returns CDR1 LNHDA and CDR2 SQIVND (reference sequence). In DNA form, the CDR3 reads TGTGCCAGTAGTCTCCGCAGGGTTATGAACACTGAAGCTTTCTTT. Encoded protein: CASSLRRVMNTEAFF.

The gene calls are TRBV6-5 and TRBJ2-3, with TRBD2 matching over 7 bases. The CDR3 runs 14 residues. V trimming: 6 bases; J trimming: 4 bases; junction bases outside the gene matches: 7. CDR1 is MNHEY and CDR2 is SVGAGI in the germline V gene. CDR3 DNA: TGTGCCAGCAGGGGGACGGGAGGTCCAGATACGCAGTATTTT. Amino acid sequence: CASRGTGGPDTQYF.

The V gene is TRBV4-1, the J gene TRBJ1-5; the match to TRBD1 covers 8 bases. Per germline, CDR1 MGHRA and CDR2 YSYEKL. The CDR3 loop spans 15 amino acids. The J segment lost 4 bases and the V segment lost 2 bases, leaving 4 bases of the junction unmatched. The CDR3 spells CASSQPGQGNQPQHF. In DNA, the CDR3 is TGCGCCAGCAGCCAACCCGGACAGGGAAATCAGCCCCAGCATTTT.

V is TRBV10-3 and J is TRBJ1-5; 7 bases match TRBD1. V dropped 4 bases and J dropped 7; count of bases not matched to a gene: 4. Germline-derived CDR1 and CDR2 are ENHRY and SYGVKD. This CDR3 contains 13 residues. The CDR3 bases are TGTGCCATCAGTGCCGACAGGGACCAGCCCCAGCATTTT. Protein product: CAISADRDQPQHF.

This clone occurred once. At one end, the junction sequence differs from germline, possibly due to a read error. This chain uses TRBV7-3 with TRBJ2-1, with D perhaps TRBD2 (6 bases). The CDR3 runs to 13 residues. CDR1 SGHTA and CDR2 FQGTGA come from the germline V gene. The CDR3 sequence is CASSRDSFNEQFF. As DNA, the CDR3 is TGTGCCAGCAGCCGGGACTCCTTCAATGAGCAGTTCTTC. Supplemented by reference TRBV7-3 and TRBJ2-1, the full variable domain reads GAGVSQTPSNKVTEKGKYVELRCDPISGHTALYWYRQSLGQGPEFLIYFQGTGAADDSGLPNDRFFAVRPEGSVSTLKIQRTERGDSAVYLCASSRDSFNEQFFGPGTRLTVL.

The chain couples TRBV18 to TRBJ1-4; a possible D gene is TRBD1 (5 bases). Trimming left V 5 bases short and J 8 bases short, with 15 bases between. This CDR3 has 14 residues. Looked up from germline, CDR1 is KGHSH and CDR2 is LQKENI. CDR3 coding DNA: TGTGCCAGCTCATCGACAGTCTTCGGAGAAAAACTGTTTTTT. It encodes CASSSTVFGEKLFF.

The V and J genes are TRBV5-1 and TRBJ2-1; 13 bases align to TRBD2. The CDR3 is made up of 17 amino acids. CDR1 and CDR2 from the germline V gene are SGHRS and YFSETQ. The V and J ends lost 5 bases and 9 bases, in that order; junction bases with no gene match: 14. The CDR3 loop is CASRFPPGTSGNGEQFF. For the CDR3, the DNA is TGCGCCAGCAGATTCCCCCCCGGGACTAGCGGGAACGGTGAGCAGTTCTTC.

This clone occurred a few times. Other DNA sequences in the sample encode the same CDR3. V and J are TRBV6-5 and TRBJ2-7; TRBD1 is a possible D gene (7 bases). Germline CDR1 and CDR2: MNHEY and SVGAGI. The CDR3 covers 14 residues. Trimming stripped 5 bases from V and 1 base from J, with 12 bases between. CDR3 amino acids: CASSRDSGSYEQYF. The CDR3 coding sequence is TGTGCCAGCAGTCGGGACAGCGGGTCCTACGAGCAGTACTTC.

The chain couples TRBV19 to TRBJ2-3; weak D call: TRBD1 (7 bases). CDR1 and CDR2 (germline): LNHDA, SQIVND (reference sequence). The CDR3 length is 14 residues. Trimming left V 8 bases short and J 4 bases short, with 16 bases between. The CDR3 region is CASCRRGQADTQYF. CDR3 nucleotides: TGTGCCAGTTGCCGGAGGGGGCAGGCAGATACGCAGTATTTT.

The chain combines TRBV6-5 with TRBJ2-1; 8 nucleotides line up with TRBD1. V shed 0 bases and J 4 bases; nucleotides not matched to a gene: 2. The CDR3 runs to 15 residues. CDR1 is MNHEY and CDR2 is SVGAGI in the germline V gene. CDR3 in amino acids: CASSYSGTGYNEQFF. For the CDR3, the DNA is TGTGCCAGCAGTTACTCCGGGACAGGATACAATGAGCAGTTCTTC.